This TCR beta chain was identified during a study of siplizumab effects on memory and regulatory T cells. Study findings and constraints: Alloreactive sequences from unstimulated CD4+ memory cells fell significantly with siplizumab. It was not possible to assign a naive or memory phenotype to roughly 75-97% of proliferating CD4+ or CD8+ clones. Treg-derived clones made up an average of about 73% of mappable alloreactive CD4+ clones with siplizumab and roughly 25% in controls.

The method was immunoSEQ multiplex PCR; TCRdb's version includes in-frame clones alone and lacks a portion of them. The repertoire consists of 57,000 or so clones, with 79% occurring once and the leading ten covering about 0.41%. This clone was counted a few times. Antigen: not known. Sequenced unstimulated subsets in a few donor pairs: CD4+ naive, CD4+ memory, CD8+ naive, CD8+ effector memory, CD8+ TEMRA. Trimming pared 6 bases from V and 1 base from J, leaving 16 bases between. CDR1 MNHEY and CDR2 SMNVEV come from the germline V gene (reference sequence). The length of the CDR3 is 15 residues. This chain joins TRBV27 and TRBJ2-7; D is possibly TRBD2 (6 bases). This clonotype was sampled from a human donor in good health. The sequencing input was memory CD4+ T cells sorted from blood. CDR3 in DNA: TGTGCCAGCAGCTTAAGGGAAAGCGGGTCCTACGAGCAGTACTTC. This sequence encodes CASSLRESGSYEQYF.